One T cell receptor beta chain is described in this entry. Its matching antigen is unknown. The method was immunoSEQ multiplex PCR; TCRdb's version includes in-frame clones alone and lacks a portion of them. The data contain some 130,000 clones, 85% to 90% of them singletons. This record comes from a study of radiation and T cells in renal cell carcinoma. Study observations and caveats: Pretreatment tumor biopsies were lacking, so baseline clonotypes are unknown.

Time point of the sample: blood 2 weeks post-SBRT. Treatment: 15 Gy SBRT to primary tumor, nephrectomy 4 weeks later. Material: blood, obtained from a patient whose treatment included radiotherapy and nephrectomy. The receptor comes from an older woman with renal cell carcinoma.

CDR3 DNA sequence: TGTGCCAGCAGCGACGCCCAGGGCAGGAACACTGAAGCTTTCTTT. Its translation: CASSDAQGRNTEAFF. The chain uses TRBV7-9 and TRBJ1-1, with D perhaps matching TRBD1 (5 bases). V gave up 5 bases and J gave up 1 base, with 14 bases separating them. Germline CDR1 is SEHNR and CDR2 is FQNEAQ (reference sequence). CDR3 length equals 15 residues. Looking up the rest from reference TRBV7-9 and TRBJ1-1 gives the full variable domain: DTGVSQNPRHKITKRGQNVTFRCDPISEHNRLYWYRQTLGQGPEFLTYFQNEAQLEKSRLLSDRFSAERPKGSFSTLEIQRTEQGDSAMYLCASSDAQGRNTEAFFGQGTRLTVV.